This entry lists 26 T cell receptor beta chains sequenced from one sample in a study of blood T cells in healthy people across ages. A sample-barcoded 5' primer and a J-beta primer mix were used in a second PCR of roughly 6 to 12 cycles. MiXCR, run by TCRdb on the 5' RACE reads, gives a single entry per CDR3 protein. The repertoire includes 1.5 million to 2 million distinct CDR3 sequences, approximately 28% of them detected once, and 7.7% sits in the top ten. Sequencing input: blood. The receptors come from a woman aged 25 to 39 in good health.

V gene TRBV14 combines with J gene TRBJ2-1; 8 bases are shared with TRBD2. V gave up 4 bases and J gave up 4 bases; unmatched junction bases: 9. The CDR3 loop spans 16 amino acids. Germline assignment: CDR1 SGHDN and CDR2 FVKESK. CDR3 protein: CASSRPGTRSYNEQFF. CDR3 DNA: TGTGCCAGCAGCCGTCCCGGGACTAGATCGTACAATGAGCAGTTCTTC.

The chain carries TRBV5-1 and TRBJ2-5, with D possibly called TRBD1 or TRBD2 (7 bases each). V lost 9 bases and J lost 5, with 17 bases in between. CDR1 is SGHRS, CDR2 YFSETQ, per germline. The CDR3 covers 13 residues. The CDR3 DNA follows: TGCGCCACCTCCAGGGGGGGTTCGGAGACCCAGTACTTC. It codes for CATSRGGSETQYF.

A few counts support this clonotype. V usage is TRBV7-3 and J usage is TRBJ2-5, with 7 bases fitting TRBD2. Germline-derived CDR1 and CDR2 are SGHTA and FQGTGA. Trimming took 5 bases from V and 10 from J; bases not matched to a gene: 4. The CDR3 extends over 11 amino acids. The CDR3 sequence is CASSAGLFQYF. CDR3 coding DNA: TGTGCCAGCAGCGCGGGACTATTCCAGTACTTC.

V and J are TRBV4-1 and TRBJ2-5; D gene unclear. This CDR3 is 16 amino acids long. The ends were cut back, 3 bases at V and 9 bases at J, with 23 bases in the middle. CDR1 is MGHRA, CDR2 YSYEKL, per germline. The CDR3 nucleotides read TGCGCCAGCAGCCACGATGTGAGGCGTGGGGTTGGGGCCCAGTACTTC. This sequence encodes CASSHDVRRGVGAQYF.

This clonotype was found a few times. CDR3 coding DNA: TGTGCCACCAGCAGAGGGGTGACAGGGCGAGGCTACACCTTC. It is translated as CATSRGVTGRGYTF. The gene calls are TRBV15 and TRBJ1-2; TRBD1 matches at 7 bases. The germline V gene encodes CDR1 LNHNV and CDR2 YYDKDF (reference sequence). The V and J ends lost 1 base and 8 bases, in that order; junction bases with no gene match: 7. The length of the CDR3 is 14 residues.

The J gene is TRBJ1-1, the V gene TRBV9, with unresolved D. The CDR3 extends over 14 amino acids. Between the trimmed V and J ends, which lost 4 bases and 0 bases, there was a span of 10 bases. Germline V gene sequence: CDR1 SGDLS, CDR2 YYNGEE. DNA for the CDR3: TGTGCCAGCAGCCCCCAGTCAGTGAACACTGAAGCTTTCTTT. Translating it yields CASSPQSVNTEAFF.

This clonotype has only a few counts. The rearrangement joins TRBV6-6 to TRBJ2-5, with D possibly matching TRBD2 (7 bases). This CDR3 is 15 amino acids long. V was trimmed by 4 bases and J by 2 bases, leaving 14 bases between them. Germline V gene data show CDR1 as MNHNY and CDR2 as SVGAGI (reference sequence). This chain's CDR3 is CASSSLGGRQETQYF. CDR3 nucleotide sequence: TGTGCCAGCAGTTCCCTGGGGGGGCGGCAAGAGACCCAGTACTTC.

This chain uses TRBV4-2 with TRBJ2-3, with a weak D call TRBD2 (5 bases). The V end lost 2 bases, the J end lost 1 base, and 13 bases lay between the germline ends. CDR1 is LGHNA, CDR2 YNFKEQ, per germline. The CDR3 is 16 residues long. CDR3 in amino acids: CASSQKRPDRTDTQYF. The CDR3 coding sequence is TGTGCCAGCAGCCAAAAGCGGCCAGACCGCACAGATACGCAGTATTTT.

This clonotype was found a few times. V is TRBV2 and J is TRBJ1-1; the D is unclear. Germline lookup yields CDR1 SNHLY and CDR2 FYNNEI. With 6 bases removed from V and 0 bases from J, the gap between germline ends came to 14 bases. This CDR3 has 15 amino acids. This chain's CDR3 is CASSVRSVMNTEAFF. For the CDR3, the DNA is TGTGCCAGCAGCGTCCGTTCGGTCATGAACACTGAAGCTTTCTTT.

The chain recombines TRBV5-1 with TRBJ1-1, with no clear D. V was pared by 0 bases and J by 1 base, with 10 bases between. There are 15 residues in the CDR3. Germline V gives CDR1 SGHRS, CDR2 YFSETQ. This CDR3 reads CASSLAKFSNTEAFF. In nucleotides, the CDR3 is TGCGCCAGCAGCTTGGCCAAGTTTTCGAACACTGAAGCTTTCTTT.

This clonotype was picked up a small number of times. The rearrangement joins TRBV12-3 or TRBV12-4 to TRBJ1-2; D is unclear. V lost 3 bases and J lost 1, with 6 bases in between. CDR3 size: 13 residues. CDR3 DNA: TGTGCCAGCAGTTTTGCTGATAACTATGGCTACACCTTC. Protein sequence: CASSFADNYGYTF.

The CDR3 DNA is TGTGCCAGCAGCCGGACAGGGAAGGCCTACGAGCAGTACTTC. Encoded protein: CASSRTGKAYEQYF. V and J are TRBV27 and TRBJ2-7, with 8 bases matching TRBD1. The germline V gene has CDR1 MNHEY and CDR2 SMNVEV (reference sequence). V trimming: 6 bases; J trimming: 2 bases; junction bases outside the gene matches: 6. The CDR3 is 14 residues long.

Remarks on this clonotype: One end of the junction does not line up with germline, which may come from a read error. V usage is TRBV7-2 and J usage is TRBJ2-7; 14 nucleotides align to TRBD2. The V gene's germline CDR1 is SGHTA and CDR2 FQGNSA. This CDR3 region has 15 residues. The CDR3 DNA reads TGTGCGAGCATGGGGTTGGGGACTAGCGGGAGTGAGCAGTACTTC. Residues: CASMGLGTSGSEQYF.

The V and J genes are TRBV9 and TRBJ2-1; 9 bases align to TRBD1. The V gene end was trimmed by 6 bases and the J gene end by 5 bases; junction bases not matched to a gene: 6. CDR1 SGDLS and CDR2 YYNGEE come from the germline V gene. The CDR3 is made up of 14 amino acids. In DNA form, the CDR3 reads TGTGCCAGCAACATAGGGGACAGGGACAATGAGCAGTTCTTC. It specifies CASNIGDRDNEQFF.

Comments on this clonotype: Being one base from a much bigger clone, this may be a read error. The chain employs TRBV20-1 and TRBJ2-1; no reliable D call. The CDR3 has 10 residues. The germline V gene encodes CDR1 DFQATT and CDR2 SNEGSKA (reference sequence). V was trimmed by 8 bases and J by 12 bases, leaving 14 bases between them. CDR3 sequence: CSTVGLRQFF. The CDR3 nucleotides read TGCAGTACCGTCGGCTTGCGGCAGTTCTTC.

J is TRBJ2-7 and V is TRBV4-2; D is possibly TRBD1 (5 bases). Trimming stripped 0 bases from V and 6 bases from J, with 15 bases between. Germline assignment: CDR1 LGHNA and CDR2 YNFKEQ. The CDR3 spans 15 residues. CDR3 sequence (DNA): TGTGCCAGCAGCCAAGAAGTAGGGGTCGCAAGCGAGCAGTACTTC. Protein sequence: CASSQEVGVASEQYF.

J is TRBJ2-7 and V is TRBV5-1, with D perhaps TRBD1 or TRBD2 (5 bases each). Trimming removed 0 bases from V and 1 base from J, with 14 bases in between. The CDR3 extends over 16 amino acids. Germline V gene sequence: CDR1 SGHRS, CDR2 YFSETQ. The chain's CDR3 is CASSLERRDGSYEQYF. The CDR3, as DNA: TGCGCCAGCAGCTTGGAGAGAAGGGACGGATCCTACGAGCAGTACTTC.

This clonotype was observed a few times. The rearrangement joins TRBV15 to TRBJ2-1; D unresolved. Trimming pared 4 bases from V and 7 bases from J, leaving 5 bases between. This CDR3 spans 11 amino acids. Germline V gene lookup returns CDR1 LNHNV and CDR2 YYDKDF (reference sequence). In nucleotides, the CDR3 is TGTGCCACCAGCACCTCTAATGAGCAGTTCTTC. Residues: CATSTSNEQFF. The variable domain in full, completed from reference TRBV15 and TRBJ2-1, reads DAMVIQNPRYQVTQFGKPVTLSCSQTLNHNVMYWYQQKSSQAPKLLFHYYDKDFNNEADTPDNFQSRRPNTSFCFLDIRSPGLGDTAMYLCATSTSNEQFFGPGTRLTVL.

This clonotype was counted a few times. The chain is built from TRBV29-1 and TRBJ1-2, with 7 bases fitting TRBD1. V lost 7 bases and J lost 9; bases outside the gene matches: 8. Looked up from germline, CDR1 is SQVTM and CDR2 is ANQGSEA. The CDR3 covers 11 residues. The CDR3 DNA sequence: TGCAGCGCCGGGACAGAAGGGCGCTACACCTTC. Translating gives CSAGTEGRYTF.

The chain is built from TRBV4-2 and TRBJ2-1; the match to TRBD1 covers 7 bases. CDR3 size: 15 residues. Germline V gene lookup returns CDR1 LGHNA and CDR2 YNFKEQ. With V trimmed by 2 bases and J by 9 bases, 10 bases remained unmatched. CDR3 in amino acids: CASSQPETGWGEQFF. In nucleotides, the CDR3 is TGTGCCAGCAGCCAACCCGAGACAGGGTGGGGTGAGCAGTTCTTC.

The sample holds a few counts of this clonotype. Possible read error: a much larger clone is one base away. The rearrangement uses TRBV20-1 and TRBJ2-5; 15 bases map to TRBD2. Looked up from germline, CDR1 is DFQATT and CDR2 is SNEGSKA (reference sequence). The CDR3 runs 15 residues. Written as DNA, the CDR3 is TGCAGCAGGACTAGCGGGGGGGCCAATCCGGATGAGCAGTACTTC. Translated: CSRTSGGANPDEQYF.

The genes are TRBV5-1 and TRBJ2-1, with 7 bases identical to TRBD1. Germline CDR1 SGHRS, CDR2 YFSETQ. The CDR3 has 16 amino acids. V was pared by 2 bases and J by 5 bases, with 10 bases of the junction left unmatched. The CDR3 nucleotides read TGCGCCAGCAGCTTTAACTCACAGGGGTCCGACAATGAGCAGTTCTTC. Translating gives CASSFNSQGSDNEQFF.

V is TRBV12-3 or TRBV12-4 and J is TRBJ1-1; D is possibly TRBD1 (6 bases). The CDR3 is 14 residues long. The germline V and J ends were trimmed by 6 bases and 6 bases, with 17 bases remaining between them. The CDR3 protein is CASSYGTGRAEAFF. The DNA for the CDR3 is TGTGCCAGCAGCTACGGCACAGGGCGGGCTGAAGCTTTCTTT.

The rearrangement uses TRBV27 and TRBJ2-1, with 16 bases identical to TRBD2. After removal of 4 bases from V and 0 bases from J, the junction contained 9 bases not matched to a gene. CDR1 is MNHEY, CDR2 SMNVEV, per germline (reference sequence). The CDR3 consists of 20 residues. Here the CDR3 DNA reads TGTGCCAGCAGTTCACTTCCGGGACTAGCGGGGGGGCCCTCCTACAATGAGCAGTTCTTC. Protein sequence: CASSSLPGLAGGPSYNEQFF.

This clonotype appeared a few times. A read error may produce the germline difference seen at one junction end. The chain carries TRBV3-1 and TRBJ2-3, with D possibly being TRBD2 (5 bases). This CDR3 has 14 amino acids. Germline V gene sequence: CDR1 LGHDT, CDR2 YNNKEL (reference sequence). This chain's CDR3 is CASSQSGRTDTRYF. Here the CDR3 DNA reads TGTGCCAGCAGCCAAAGCGGTCGCACAGATACGCGGTATTTT.

The chain is built from TRBV5-1 and TRBJ1-2, with unresolved D. The V gene lost 4 bases and the J gene lost 4 bases, with 17 bases spanning the gap. CDR1 and CDR2 from the germline V gene are SGHRS and YFSETQ. The CDR3 contains 15 residues. The CDR3, as DNA: TGCGCCAGCAGCCCCAATCAAGGAGAGGGCTATGGCTACACCTTC. It is translated as CASSPNQGEGYGYTF.